The following is a T cell receptor (beta chain) sequence with its context. The data derive from a study of lymphopenia after photon versus proton radiotherapy. Sequencing was performed with immunoSEQ multiplex PCR; in TCRdb, only in-frame clones are kept and a portion is missing. Of approximately 65,000 clones in the sample, 75% to 90% are singletons; the top ten hold 10% to 14%. Germline V gene sequence: CDR1 SGHTS, CDR2 YDEGEE. CDR3 length: 11 amino acids. The V and J ends lost 6 bases and 3 bases respectively, with 7 bases between them. J is TRBJ2-7 and V is TRBV5-8; weak D call: TRBD2 (6 bases). Specimen: peripheral blood, collected from a patient treated with proton-based radiotherapy. The receptor was derived from a man older than 75 with esophageal cancer. The CDR3 nucleotides are TGTGCCAGCACGGGGGTCTACGAGCAGTACTTC. Its translation: CASTGVYEQYF.